Shown below are 2 T cell receptor beta chains from a single sample sequenced in a study of Tregs in tolerant kidney transplant recipients (dated by TCRdb to the late 2010s). Library preparation was by the immunoSEQ multiplex PCR assay. The table comes from immuneACCESS by way of TCRdb, which keeps in-frame sequences with V and J called. Part of the clones is missing from these tables; in studies checked, under half for an unresolved V gene and the rest for unknown reasons. This sample holds roughly 66,000 clones; 80% to 95% were observed only once. The ten largest make up 9.5% to 13% of the sample. The sample's time point label is to be understood as: blood sample drawn before combined kidney and bone marrow transplant. The sample here was CD8+ T cells from blood, taken before the transplant. All receptors come from a human donor who received a combined kidney and bone marrow transplant.

This clone appeared a few times. The chain joins TRBV21-1 to TRBJ1-5. TRBV21-1 is termed a pseudogene. This CDR3 region has 14 residues. CDR3 loop: CASSGGEGNQPQHF. The CDR3 DNA reads as TGTGCCAGCAGCGGGGGGGAGGGCAATCAGCCCCAGCATTTT.

J is TRBJ2-7 and V is TRBV29-1; 9 bases align to TRBD2. The germline CDR1 and CDR2 sequences are SQVTM and ANQGSEA. V lost 5 bases and J lost 0; bases outside the gene matches: 2. This CDR3 has 13 residues. CDR3 residues: CSVLTSGSYEQYF. CDR3 bases: TGCAGCGTTTTGACTAGCGGCTCCTACGAGCAGTACTTC.